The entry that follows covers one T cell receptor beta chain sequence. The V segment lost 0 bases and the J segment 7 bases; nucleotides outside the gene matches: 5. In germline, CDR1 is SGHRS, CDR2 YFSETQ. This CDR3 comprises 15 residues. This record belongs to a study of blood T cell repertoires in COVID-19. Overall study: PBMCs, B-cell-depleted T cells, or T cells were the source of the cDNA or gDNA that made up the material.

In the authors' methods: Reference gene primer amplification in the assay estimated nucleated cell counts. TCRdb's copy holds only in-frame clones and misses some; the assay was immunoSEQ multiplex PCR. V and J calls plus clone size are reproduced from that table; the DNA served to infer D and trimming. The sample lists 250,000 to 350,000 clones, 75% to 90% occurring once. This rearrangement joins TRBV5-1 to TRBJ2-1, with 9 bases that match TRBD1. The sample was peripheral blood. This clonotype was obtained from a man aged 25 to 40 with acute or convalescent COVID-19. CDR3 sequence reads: CASSLGTGEWNEQFF. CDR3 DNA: TGCGCCAGCAGCTTGGGGACAGGGGAGTGGAATGAGCAGTTCTTC.